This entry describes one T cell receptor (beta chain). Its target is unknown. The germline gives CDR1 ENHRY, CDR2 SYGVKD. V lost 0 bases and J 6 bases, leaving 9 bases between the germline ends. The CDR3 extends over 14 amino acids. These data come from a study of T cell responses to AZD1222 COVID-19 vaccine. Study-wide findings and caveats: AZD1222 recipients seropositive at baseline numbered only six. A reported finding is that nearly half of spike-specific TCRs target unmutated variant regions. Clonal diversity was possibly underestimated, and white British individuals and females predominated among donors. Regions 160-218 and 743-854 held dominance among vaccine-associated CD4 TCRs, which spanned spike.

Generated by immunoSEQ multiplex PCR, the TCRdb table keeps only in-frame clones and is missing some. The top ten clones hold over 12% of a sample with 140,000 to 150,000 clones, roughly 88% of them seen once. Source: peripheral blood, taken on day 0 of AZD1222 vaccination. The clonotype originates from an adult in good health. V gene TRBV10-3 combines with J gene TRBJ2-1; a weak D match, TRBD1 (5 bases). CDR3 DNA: TGTGCCATCAGTGAGTCGGGGCCTCTCAATGAGCAGTTCTTC. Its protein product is CAISESGPLNEQFF.